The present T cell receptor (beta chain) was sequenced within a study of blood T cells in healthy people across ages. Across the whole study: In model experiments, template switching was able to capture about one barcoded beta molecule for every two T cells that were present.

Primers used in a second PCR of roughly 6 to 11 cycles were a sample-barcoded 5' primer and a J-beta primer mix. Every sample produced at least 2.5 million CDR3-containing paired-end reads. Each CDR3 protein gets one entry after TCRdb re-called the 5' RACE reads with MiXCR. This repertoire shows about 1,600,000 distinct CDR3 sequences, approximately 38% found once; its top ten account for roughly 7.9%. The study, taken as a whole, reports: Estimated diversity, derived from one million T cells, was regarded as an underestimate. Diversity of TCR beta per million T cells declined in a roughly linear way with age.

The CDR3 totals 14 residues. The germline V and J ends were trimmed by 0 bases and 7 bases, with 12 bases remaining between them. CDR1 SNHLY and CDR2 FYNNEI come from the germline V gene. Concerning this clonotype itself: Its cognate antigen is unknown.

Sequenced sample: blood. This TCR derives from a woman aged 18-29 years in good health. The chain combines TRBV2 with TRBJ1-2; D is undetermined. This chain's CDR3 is CASSEANGLVGYTF. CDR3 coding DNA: TGTGCCAGCAGTGAAGCCAACGGCTTGGTTGGCTACACCTTC.